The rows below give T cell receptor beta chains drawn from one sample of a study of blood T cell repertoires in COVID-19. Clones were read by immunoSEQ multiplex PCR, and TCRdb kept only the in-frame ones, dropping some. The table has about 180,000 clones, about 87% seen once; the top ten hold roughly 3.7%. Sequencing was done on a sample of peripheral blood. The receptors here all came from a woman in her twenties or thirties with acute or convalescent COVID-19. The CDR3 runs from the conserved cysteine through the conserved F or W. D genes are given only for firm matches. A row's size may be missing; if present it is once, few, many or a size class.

CDR3 DNA: TGTGCCAGTACCGGGACAGGCGGGATCCGGCCCCAGCATTTT
CDR3 protein: CASTGTGGIRPQHF
D gene: TRBD1
V gene: TRBV19
J gene: TRBJ1-5
clone size: NA
CDR3 length: 14

CDR3 DNA: TGCAGCACCGAAAGGGGACAGGGGGCAAAGTTCTTC
CDR3 protein: CSTERGQGAKFF
D gene: TRBD1
V gene: TRBV29-1
J gene: TRBJ2-1
clone size: NA
CDR3 length: 12

CDR3 DNA: TGTGCCTGGGACAAGAATAATTCACCCCTCCACTTT
CDR3 protein: CAWDKNNSPLHF
D gene: NA
V gene: TRBV30
J gene: TRBJ1-6
clone size: NA
CDR3 length: 12

CDR3 DNA: TGTGCCAGCAGCTTAGCGTTACTTCAAGAGACCCAGTACTTC
CDR3 protein: CASSLALLQETQYF
D gene: NA
V gene: TRBV7-9
J gene: TRBJ2-5
clone size: few
CDR3 length: 14

CDR3 DNA: TGCGCCAGCAGCTTGGTCGGACGGGAGGGGACAGATACGCAGTATTTT
CDR3 protein: CASSLVGREGTDTQYF
D gene: TRBD2
V gene: TRBV5-1
J gene: TRBJ2-3
clone size: NA
CDR3 length: 16

CDR3 DNA: TGTGCCAGCAGTTTATTCGAGGGGGCCCACCGAGAAGCTTTCTTT
CDR3 protein: CASSLFEGAHREAFF
D gene: TRBD1
V gene: TRBV28
J gene: TRBJ1-1
clone size: NA
CDR3 length: 15

CDR3 DNA: TGTGCCAGCAGCGGCCGGGTAATGGGGGAGCTGTTTTTT
CDR3 protein: CASSGRVMGELFF
D gene: NA
V gene: TRBV3-1/TRBV3-2
J gene: TRBJ2-2
clone size: NA
CDR3 length: 13

CDR3 DNA: TGTGCCACCCGGGCGGGGGCAACCTATGGCTACACCTTC
CDR3 protein: CATRAGATYGYTF
D gene: NA
V gene: TRBV3-1/TRBV3-2
J gene: TRBJ1-2
clone size: NA
CDR3 length: 13

CDR3 DNA: TGTGCCAGCACCGGTAGAGTTGGGGCGGTGAACACCGGGGAGCTGTTTTTT
CDR3 protein: CASTGRVGAVNTGELFF
D gene: NA
V gene: TRBV9
J gene: TRBJ2-2
clone size: NA
CDR3 length: 17

CDR3 DNA: TGTGCCTGGAGTCTACTAGCGGGAGGGAATGAGCAGTTCTTC
CDR3 protein: CAWSLLAGGNEQFF
D gene: TRBD2
V gene: TRBV30
J gene: TRBJ2-1
clone size: NA
CDR3 length: 14

CDR3 DNA: TGTGCCAGCAGCTCCTTCGCTCAGGGTTTTTCCTCCTACGAGCAGTACTTC
CDR3 protein: CASSSFAQGFSSYEQYF
D gene: NA
V gene: TRBV11-2
J gene: TRBJ2-7
clone size: NA
CDR3 length: 17

CDR3 DNA: TGTGCCAGCCAGACAGGGGACTATGGCTACACCTTC
CDR3 protein: CASQTGDYGYTF
D gene: TRBD1
V gene: TRBV25-1
J gene: TRBJ1-2
clone size: NA
CDR3 length: 12

CDR3 DNA: TGTGCCAGCAGCCAAGGACAGGGATGGACTGAAGCTTTCTTT
CDR3 protein: CASSQGQGWTEAFF
D gene: TRBD1
V gene: TRBV6-5
J gene: TRBJ1-1
clone size: NA
CDR3 length: 14

CDR3 DNA: TGTGCCAGCAGTTTAAAGCGGGCTAGCTCCTACAATGAGCAGTTCTTC
CDR3 protein: CASSLKRASSYNEQFF
D gene: NA
V gene: TRBV27
J gene: TRBJ2-1
clone size: NA
CDR3 length: 16

CDR3 DNA: TGCGCCAGCAGCCCCTCTTTTCAGGGCTACAATGAGCAGTTCTTC
CDR3 protein: CASSPSFQGYNEQFF
D gene: NA
V gene: TRBV5-1
J gene: TRBJ2-1
clone size: once
CDR3 length: 15

CDR3 DNA: TGTGCCAGCAGTTCCCACGGACAGGGACCCTCGTACGAGCAGTACTTC
CDR3 protein: CASSSHGQGPSYEQYF
D gene: TRBD1
V gene: TRBV27
J gene: TRBJ2-7
clone size: NA
CDR3 length: 16

CDR3 DNA: TGTGCTAGTGGTCCTGGAGACAGGGACACTGAAGCTTTCTTT
CDR3 protein: CASGPGDRDTEAFF
D gene: TRBD1
V gene: TRBV12-5
J gene: TRBJ1-1
clone size: NA
CDR3 length: 14

CDR3 DNA: TGTGCCAGCAGCTTATTCGGGACTAGGGGCAATGAGCAGTTCTTC
CDR3 protein: CASSLFGTRGNEQFF
D gene: TRBD2
V gene: TRBV7-9
J gene: TRBJ2-1
clone size: NA
CDR3 length: 15

CDR3 DNA: TGTGCCAGCAGTTTACTACCGACAGGGACAGGGGAAGCTTTCTTT
CDR3 protein: CASSLLPTGTGEAFF
D gene: TRBD1
V gene: TRBV28
J gene: TRBJ1-1
clone size: NA
CDR3 length: 15

CDR3 DNA: TGCAGCGTTGAAGAGTGGGGGCCTGGGGCCAACGTCCTGACTTTC
CDR3 protein: CSVEEWGPGANVLTF
D gene: NA
V gene: TRBV29-1
J gene: TRBJ2-6
clone size: few
CDR3 length: 15

CDR3 DNA: TGTGCCAGGGGACTATATCGGGCGCAGTATTTT
CDR3 protein: CARGLYRAQYF
D gene: TRBD2
V gene: TRBV2
J gene: TRBJ2-3
clone size: NA
CDR3 length: 11

CDR3 DNA: TGTGCCAGCTCACCCCTGGACAGGGGGACGGGCTACACCTTC
CDR3 protein: CASSPLDRGTGYTF
D gene: TRBD1
V gene: TRBV18
J gene: TRBJ1-2
clone size: NA
CDR3 length: 14

CDR3 DNA: TGTGCCAGCCCCCGGGGGGACAATAAAGGAGACGGCTACACCTTC
CDR3 protein: CASPRGDNKGDGYTF
D gene: NA
V gene: TRBV25-1
J gene: TRBJ1-2
clone size: few
CDR3 length: 15

CDR3 DNA: TGTGCCAGCACCCAAGCTCCCCCCGGGACTAGAGGAAATGAGCAGTTCTTC
CDR3 protein: CASTQAPPGTRGNEQFF
D gene: TRBD2
V gene: TRBV28
J gene: TRBJ2-1
clone size: NA
CDR3 length: 17

CDR3 DNA: TGTGCCAGCAGCTTAGCGGGAGGTTACAATGAGCAGTTCTTC
CDR3 protein: CASSLAGGYNEQFF
D gene: NA
V gene: TRBV11-1
J gene: TRBJ2-1
clone size: NA
CDR3 length: 14

CDR3 DNA: TGCGCCAGCAGCTCCTCGACAGCTAACCAAGAGACCCAGTACTTC
CDR3 protein: CASSSSTANQETQYF
D gene: NA
V gene: TRBV5-1
J gene: TRBJ2-5
clone size: few
CDR3 length: 15

CDR3 DNA: TGTGCCAGCAGCACTGACAGACCGCTTTACAATGAGCAGTTCTTC
CDR3 protein: CASSTDRPLYNEQFF
D gene: NA
V gene: TRBV5-8
J gene: TRBJ2-1
clone size: once
CDR3 length: 15

CDR3 DNA: TGTGCCAGTAAGGCGGTCTACAATGAGCAGTTCTTC
CDR3 protein: CASKAVYNEQFF
D gene: NA
V gene: TRBV19
J gene: TRBJ2-1
clone size: NA
CDR3 length: 12

CDR3 DNA: TGCAGTGCAAGACAGGCCTACGAGCAGTACTTC
CDR3 protein: CSARQAYEQYF
D gene: NA
V gene: TRBV20-1
J gene: TRBJ2-7
clone size: NA
CDR3 length: 11

CDR3 DNA: TGTGCCAGCAGCTCCACTACAGGCCCCCTAGGCTACACCTTC
CDR3 protein: CASSSTTGPLGYTF
D gene: NA
V gene: TRBV28
J gene: TRBJ1-2
clone size: NA
CDR3 length: 14

CDR3 DNA: TGTGCCAGCAGCTTCGCTGGAGCACACTACGAGCAGTACTTC
CDR3 protein: CASSFAGAHYEQYF
D gene: NA
V gene: TRBV7-2
J gene: TRBJ2-7
clone size: once
CDR3 length: 14

CDR3 DNA: TGTGCCATCAGTGACAGGTCCTACAATGAGCAGTTCTTC
CDR3 protein: CAISDRSYNEQFF
D gene: NA
V gene: TRBV10-3
J gene: TRBJ2-1
clone size: NA
CDR3 length: 13

CDR3 DNA: TGTGCCAGCATCGACAGGGGGGACTATGGCTACACCTTC
CDR3 protein: CASIDRGDYGYTF
D gene: TRBD1
V gene: TRBV28
J gene: TRBJ1-2
clone size: NA
CDR3 length: 13

CDR3 DNA: TGTGCCAGCTCACTCTTAGCGTTAGGGTACGAGCAGTACTTC
CDR3 protein: CASSLLALGYEQYF
D gene: NA
V gene: TRBV18
J gene: TRBJ2-7
clone size: NA
CDR3 length: 14

CDR3 DNA: TGCGCCAGCAGGGAGGGAGGGGCACCGTACGAGCAGTACTTC
CDR3 protein: CASREGGAPYEQYF
D gene: TRBD2
V gene: TRBV5-1
J gene: TRBJ2-7
clone size: NA
CDR3 length: 14

CDR3 DNA: TGCGCCAGCAGCTTCGCCGGGACTAGAACAGATACGCAGTATTTT
CDR3 protein: CASSFAGTRTDTQYF
D gene: TRBD2
V gene: TRBV5-1
J gene: TRBJ2-3
clone size: NA
CDR3 length: 15

CDR3 DNA: TGTGCCTGGAGTGCAGCGGGAGCAGGTAATCAGCCCCAGCATTTT
CDR3 protein: CAWSAAGAGNQPQHF
D gene: NA
V gene: TRBV30
J gene: TRBJ1-5
clone size: once
CDR3 length: 15

CDR3 DNA: TGTGCCAGCAGTTTATTTGGACAGGGGGCTTTTGAGCAGTACTTC
CDR3 protein: CASSLFGQGAFEQYF
D gene: TRBD1
V gene: TRBV28
J gene: TRBJ2-7
clone size: NA
CDR3 length: 15

CDR3 DNA: TGTGCCAGCAATGGGGGTAGGGGAGGAGAGACCCAGTACTTC
CDR3 protein: CASNGGRGGETQYF
D gene: NA
V gene: TRBV2
J gene: TRBJ2-5
clone size: NA
CDR3 length: 14

CDR3 DNA: TGTGCCAGCAGCCCTGGACTAGCGGGAGGGCCGAGGGGAGAGACCCAGTACTTC
CDR3 protein: CASSPGLAGGPRGETQYF
D gene: TRBD2
V gene: TRBV3-1/TRBV3-2
J gene: TRBJ2-5
clone size: NA
CDR3 length: 18

CDR3 DNA: TGTGCCAGCAGCATGACAGGGAATGGCTACACCTTC
CDR3 protein: CASSMTGNGYTF
D gene: TRBD1
V gene: TRBV12-3/TRBV12-4
J gene: TRBJ1-2
clone size: NA
CDR3 length: 12

CDR3 DNA: TGTGCCAGCAGCCCATCCGGGACATATGGCTACACCTTC
CDR3 protein: CASSPSGTYGYTF
D gene: NA
V gene: TRBV7-3
J gene: TRBJ1-2
clone size: NA
CDR3 length: 13

CDR3 DNA: TGTGCCAGCTCACCAACTAGGGCAGAGTACAATGAGCAGTTCTTC
CDR3 protein: CASSPTRAEYNEQFF
D gene: NA
V gene: TRBV18
J gene: TRBJ2-1
clone size: NA
CDR3 length: 15

CDR3 DNA: TGCGCCGCGGGACTAGCGGGGGAACCAGATACGCAGTATTTT
CDR3 protein: CAAGLAGEPDTQYF
D gene: TRBD2
V gene: TRBV4-1
J gene: TRBJ2-3
clone size: NA
CDR3 length: 14

CDR3 DNA: TGTGCCAGCAGCGTAGATCAAATGAACACTGAAGCTTTCTTT
CDR3 protein: CASSVDQMNTEAFF
D gene: NA
V gene: TRBV9
J gene: TRBJ1-1
clone size: NA
CDR3 length: 14

CDR3 DNA: TGTGCCAGCAGTGCCCTAGCGGGAGTAATGGAGACCCAGTACTTC
CDR3 protein: CASSALAGVMETQYF
D gene: TRBD2
V gene: TRBV25-1
J gene: TRBJ2-5
clone size: NA
CDR3 length: 15

CDR3 DNA: TGTGCCAGCAGCTTGTCAGGGTGGACTAATGAAAAACTGTTTTTT
CDR3 protein: CASSLSGWTNEKLFF
D gene: NA
V gene: TRBV9
J gene: TRBJ1-4
clone size: NA
CDR3 length: 15

CDR3 DNA: TGTGCCAGCTCACCACGCCCGGGCCTAGCGGAGAACAATGAGCAGTTCTTC
CDR3 protein: CASSPRPGLAENNEQFF
D gene: TRBD2
V gene: TRBV18
J gene: TRBJ2-1
clone size: NA
CDR3 length: 17

CDR3 DNA: TGTGCCATCGGGACTAGCGGCTACAATGAGCAGTTCTTC
CDR3 protein: CAIGTSGYNEQFF
D gene: TRBD2
V gene: TRBV12-3/TRBV12-4
J gene: TRBJ2-1
clone size: NA
CDR3 length: 13

CDR3 DNA: TGTGCCAGCAGCCAAGGGAGGGACAGTAGCACAGATACGCAGTATTTT
CDR3 protein: CASSQGRDSSTDTQYF
D gene: NA
V gene: TRBV3-1/TRBV3-2
J gene: TRBJ2-3
clone size: NA
CDR3 length: 16

CDR3 DNA: TGTGCCAGCAGTTTCATTTCTGAGACTAACTATGGCTACACCTTC
CDR3 protein: CASSFISETNYGYTF
D gene: NA
V gene: TRBV28
J gene: TRBJ1-2
clone size: few
CDR3 length: 15

CDR3 DNA: TGTGCCAGCAGTTTCCCGACTAGCGGGAGCTCCTACAATGAGCAGTTCTTC
CDR3 protein: CASSFPTSGSSYNEQFF
D gene: TRBD2
V gene: TRBV27
J gene: TRBJ2-1
clone size: few
CDR3 length: 17

CDR3 DNA: TGTGCCAGCACTGTAACGGGGGGCGATTTCCAAGAGACCCAGTACTTC
CDR3 protein: CASTVTGGDFQETQYF
D gene: NA
V gene: TRBV3-1/TRBV3-2
J gene: TRBJ2-5
clone size: many
CDR3 length: 16

CDR3 DNA: TGTGCCAGCAGCTTAAGGACTAGCGGGAGTGCCGAGCAGTACTTC
CDR3 protein: CASSLRTSGSAEQYF
D gene: TRBD2
V gene: TRBV7-8
J gene: TRBJ2-7
clone size: once
CDR3 length: 15

CDR3 DNA: TGTGCCAGCTCACCTCCTTCATTAGCGGGAGGCGATGAGCAGTTCTTC
CDR3 protein: CASSPPSLAGGDEQFF
D gene: TRBD2
V gene: TRBV18
J gene: TRBJ2-1
clone size: NA
CDR3 length: 16

CDR3 DNA: TGTGCCATCGGAGGGACAGGGGCCTATGGCTACACCTTC
CDR3 protein: CAIGGTGAYGYTF
D gene: TRBD1
V gene: TRBV10-3
J gene: TRBJ1-2
clone size: NA
CDR3 length: 13

CDR3 DNA: TGCAGTGCTAGTAGCGAAGAGACCCAGTACTTC
CDR3 protein: CSASSEETQYF
D gene: NA
V gene: TRBV20-1
J gene: TRBJ2-5
clone size: NA
CDR3 length: 11

CDR3 DNA: TGTGCCAGCAGTGACTCGGCAGGGGATCACGAAAAACTGTTTTTT
CDR3 protein: CASSDSAGDHEKLFF
D gene: NA
V gene: TRBV6-4
J gene: TRBJ1-4
clone size: few
CDR3 length: 15